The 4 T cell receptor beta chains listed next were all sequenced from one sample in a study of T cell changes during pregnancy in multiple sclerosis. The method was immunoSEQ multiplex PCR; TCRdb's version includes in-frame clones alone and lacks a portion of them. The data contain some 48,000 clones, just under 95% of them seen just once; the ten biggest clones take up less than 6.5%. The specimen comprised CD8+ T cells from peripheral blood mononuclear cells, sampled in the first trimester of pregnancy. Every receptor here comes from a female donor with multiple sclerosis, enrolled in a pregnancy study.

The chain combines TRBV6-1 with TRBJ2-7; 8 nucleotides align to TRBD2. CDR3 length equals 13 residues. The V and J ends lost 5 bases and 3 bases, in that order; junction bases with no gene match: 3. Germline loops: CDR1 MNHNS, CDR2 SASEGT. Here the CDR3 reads CASSSSGSYEQYF. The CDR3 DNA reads TGTGCCAGCAGTTCGAGCGGGAGCTACGAGCAGTACTTC.

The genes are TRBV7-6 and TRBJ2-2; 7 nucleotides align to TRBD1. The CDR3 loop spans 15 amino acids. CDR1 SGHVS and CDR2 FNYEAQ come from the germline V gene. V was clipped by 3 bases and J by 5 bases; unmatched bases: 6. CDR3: CASSLYRGGTGELFF. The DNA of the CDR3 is TGTGCCAGCAGCTTGTACAGGGGTGGGACCGGGGAGCTGTTTTTT.

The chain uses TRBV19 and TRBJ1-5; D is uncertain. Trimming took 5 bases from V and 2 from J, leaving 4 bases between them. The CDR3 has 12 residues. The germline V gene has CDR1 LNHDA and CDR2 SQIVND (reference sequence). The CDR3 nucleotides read TGTGCCAGTAGTGCGGGCAATCAGCCCCAGCATTTT. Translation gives CASSAGNQPQHF.

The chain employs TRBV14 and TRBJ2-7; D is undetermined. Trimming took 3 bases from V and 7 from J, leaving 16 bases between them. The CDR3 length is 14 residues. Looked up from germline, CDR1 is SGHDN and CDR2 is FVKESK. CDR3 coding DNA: TGTGCCAGCAGCCACGGCGGAGTCTCTAAAGAGCAGTACTTC. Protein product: CASSHGGVSKEQYF. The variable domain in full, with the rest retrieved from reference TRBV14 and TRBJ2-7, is EAGVTQFPSHSVIEKGQTVTLRCDPISGHDNLYWYRRVMGKEIKFLLHFVKESKQDESGMPNNRFLAERTGGTYSTLKVQPAELEDSGVYFCASSHGGVSKEQYFGPGTRLTVT.